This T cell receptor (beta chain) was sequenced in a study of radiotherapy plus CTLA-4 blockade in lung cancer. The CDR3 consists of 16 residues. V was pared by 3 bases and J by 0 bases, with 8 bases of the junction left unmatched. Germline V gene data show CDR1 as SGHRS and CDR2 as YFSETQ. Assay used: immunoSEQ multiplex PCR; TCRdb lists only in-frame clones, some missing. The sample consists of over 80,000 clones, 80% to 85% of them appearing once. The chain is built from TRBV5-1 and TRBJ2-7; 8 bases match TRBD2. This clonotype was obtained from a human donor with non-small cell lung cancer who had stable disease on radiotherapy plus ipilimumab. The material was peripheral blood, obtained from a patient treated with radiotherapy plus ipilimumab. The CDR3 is CASSSSSGRSSYEQYF. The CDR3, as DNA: TGCGCCAGCAGCTCGTCTAGCGGGCGCAGCTCCTACGAGCAGTACTTC.